One sample yielded the 17 T cell receptor beta chains listed below, sequenced in a study of shared clonotypes between healthy human individuals. Profiling relied on immunoSEQ multiplex PCR, and the TCRdb table lists in-frame clones only, not all of them. This table has roughly 490,000 clones, roughly 85% appearing once. What was sequenced was PBMCs. The origin of the receptors is a woman in her thirties or forties in good health. Some clones in this sample may be carry-over from other donors' samples.

The rearrangement uses TRBV9 and TRBJ1-2; D perhaps matches TRBD1 (5 bases). V lost 4 bases and J 2 bases, leaving 15 bases between the germline ends. Germline CDR1 reads SGDLS; CDR2 reads YYNGEE. The CDR3 runs 15 residues. The DNA of the CDR3 is TGTGCCAGCAGCCCCTCGGGACTCCTCAACTATGGCTACACCTTC. This codes for CASSPSGLLNYGYTF.

The chain couples TRBV27 to TRBJ2-7; D remains ambiguous. The germline V and J ends were trimmed by 2 bases and 2 bases, with 10 bases remaining between them. CDR3 size: 14 residues. CDR1 and CDR2 from the germline V gene are MNHEY and SMNVEV (reference sequence). DNA for the CDR3: TGTGCCAGCAGTTTAAAGGGAATCGCCTACGAGCAGTACTTC. This encodes CASSLKGIAYEQYF.

CDR3 loop: CASSSRQASSGANVLTF. CDR3 DNA: TGTGCCAGCAGTTCAAGGCAGGCGAGCTCTGGGGCCAACGTCCTGACTTTC. V is TRBV28 and J is TRBJ2-6; D ambiguous. This CDR3 is built from 17 residues. The ends were cut back, 4 bases at V and 0 bases at J, with 13 bases in the middle. CDR1 is MDHEN and CDR2 is SYDVKM in the germline V gene.

This clone was seen a handful of times. V gene TRBV2 combines with J gene TRBJ2-5; D is ambiguous. This CDR3 is built from 14 residues. Germline values: CDR1 SNHLY, CDR2 FYNNEI. The V and J ends lost 6 bases and 0 bases respectively, with 11 bases between them. The chain's CDR3 is CASRLDKYQETQYF. DNA for the CDR3: TGTGCCAGCAGACTCGATAAGTACCAAGAGACCCAGTACTTC.

This clone showed up just once. The chain links TRBV18 to TRBJ2-6, with 8 bases lining up with TRBD2. Germline CDR1 reads KGHSH; CDR2 reads LQKENI. The V gene end was trimmed by 3 bases and the J gene end by 1 base; junction bases not matched to a gene: 8. The CDR3 length is 18 residues. For the CDR3, the DNA is TGTGCCAGCTCACCGGGACTAGGTCCCTTTTCTGGGGCCAACGTCCTGACTTTC. As protein: CASSPGLGPFSGANVLTF.

Remarks on this clone: The likely explanation is a read error, given a far larger clone one base away. The genes are TRBV7-3 and TRBJ2-7; D may match TRBD1 or TRBD2 (5 bases each). Between the trimmed V and J ends, which lost 5 bases and 2 bases, there was a span of 25 bases. CDR1 and CDR2 (germline): SGHTA, FQGTGA. This CDR3 has 18 amino acids. This chain's CDR3 is CASSQGPPGTSIPYEQYF. The CDR3 region has the DNA TGTGCCAGCAGCCAAGGTCCCCCCGGGACCTCGATCCCCTACGAGCAGTACTTC. Combining the CDR3 with reference TRBV7-3 and TRBJ2-7 gives the whole variable domain GAGVSQTPSNKVTEKGKYVELRCDPISGHTALYWYRQSLGQGPEFLIYFQGTGAADDSGLPNDRFFAVRPEGSVSTLKIQRTERGDSAVYLCASSQGPPGTSIPYEQYFGPGTRLTVT.

V is TRBV7-9 and J is TRBJ1-4; D remains unclear. The CDR3 runs to 16 residues. Deletions cut 3 bases from V and 0 bases from J, with 11 bases between. Germline CDR1 reads SEHNR; CDR2 reads FQNEAQ (reference sequence). The CDR3 region is CASSFGISPTNEKLFF. Here the CDR3 DNA reads TGTGCCAGCAGCTTCGGGATAAGCCCAACTAATGAAAAACTGTTTTTT. Looking up the rest from reference TRBV7-9 and TRBJ1-4 gives the full variable domain: DTGVSQNPRHKITKRGQNVTFRCDPISEHNRLYWYRQTLGQGPEFLTYFQNEAQLEKSRLLSDRFSAERPKGSFSTLEIQRTEQGDSAMYLCASSFGISPTNEKLFFGSGTQLSVL.

J is TRBJ1-4 and V is TRBV7-8; D not resolved. CDR3 length: 15 amino acids. V lost 5 bases, J lost 5 bases, and 15 bases lay in between. Germline V gene data show CDR1 as SGHVS and CDR2 as FQNEAQ. In nucleotides, the CDR3 is TGTGCCAGCAGCCAGGACGGCCGCTCCAATGAAAAACTGTTTTTT. It codes for CASSQDGRSNEKLFF.

This clone appeared once. The sample contains more than one DNA sequence encoding this CDR3. This chain links TRBV5-1 with TRBJ2-7; 10 nucleotides line up with TRBD1. There are 14 residues in the CDR3. Germline-derived CDR1 and CDR2 are SGHRS and YFSETQ. With V trimmed by 0 bases and J by 3 bases, 0 bases remained unmatched. The CDR3 bases are TGCGCCAGCAGCTTGGGGACAGGGGGCTACGAGCAGTACTTC. Protein product: CASSLGTGGYEQYF.

CDR3 sequence reads: CASGYRGAYEQYF. CDR3 coding DNA: TGTGCCAGCGGATACAGGGGGGCCTACGAGCAGTACTTC. This chain links TRBV27 with TRBJ2-5; 8 bases are shared with TRBD1. The assigned J gene may be wrong: the sequence end matches TRBJ2-7 better. The germline V gene has CDR1 MNHEY and CDR2 SMNVEV (reference sequence). This CDR3 has 13 residues.

CDR3 sequence (DNA): TGTGCCATCAGTGGGGGACTAGGCGAGCAGTACTTC. Amino acid sequence: CAISGGLGEQYF. The chain uses TRBV10-3 and TRBJ2-7, with 8 bases fitting TRBD2. The CDR3 has 12 residues. V shed 4 bases and J 6 bases; nucleotides not matched to a gene: 2. In germline, CDR1 is ENHRY, CDR2 SYGVKD.

Notes on this clone: A much larger clone sits a single nucleotide away, making a read error possible. This chain links TRBV25-1 with TRBJ1-1, with D possibly TRBD1 on 6 matching bases. CDR3 length: 14 amino acids. In germline, CDR1 is MGHDK, CDR2 SYGVNS. CDR3 bases: TGTGCCAGCAGTGAATATGTAGGGGACACTGAAGCTTCCTTT. Its protein is CASSEYVGDTEASF. Variable domain in full (rest from reference TRBV25-1 and TRBJ1-1): EADIYQTPRYLVIGTGKKITLECSQTMGHDKMYWYQQDPGMELHLIHYSYGVNSTEKGDLSSESTVSRIRTEHFPLTLESARPSHTSQYLCASSEYVGDTEASFGQGTRLTVV.

V gene TRBV28 combines with J gene TRBJ2-7; 7 nucleotides match TRBD1. The germline CDR1 and CDR2 sequences are MDHEN and SYDVKM. There are 14 residues in the CDR3. The J segment lost 4 bases and the V segment lost 2 bases, leaving 5 bases of the junction unmatched. The DNA of the CDR3 is TGTGCCAGCAGTTTACCCGGGACAGCGTACGAGCAGTACTTC. Protein product: CASSLPGTAYEQYF.

This clone has a single count. The sample carries other DNA sequences with the same CDR3. This chain uses TRBV30 with TRBJ1-1; D not certain. The V end was cut by 2 bases, the J end by 0 bases, with 7 bases between. The CDR3 contains 13 residues. Germline V CDR1 and CDR2: GTSNPN, SVGIG (reference sequence). CDR3 coding DNA: TGTGCCTGGAGTACTCAGGTGAACACTGAAGCTTTCTTT. Protein product: CAWSTQVNTEAFF.

The V call is TRBV28, the J call TRBJ2-2; TRBD1 or TRBD2 may be the D gene (5 bases each). Per germline, CDR1 MDHEN and CDR2 SYDVKM. The CDR3 sequence is 15 residues long. V lost 2 bases and J lost 0, with 7 bases in between. The CDR3 here is CASSLRGANTGELFF. In DNA, the CDR3 is TGTGCCAGCAGTTTACGGGGCGCGAACACCGGGGAGCTGTTTTTT. Together with reference TRBV28 and TRBJ2-2, the CDR3 gives the full variable domain: DVKVTQSSRYLVKRTGEKVFLECVQDMDHENMFWYRQDPGLGLRLIYFSYDVKMKEKGDIPEGYSVSREKKERFSLILESASTNQTSMYLCASSLRGANTGELFFGEGSRLTVL.

In this sample, this clone turned up a few times. The rearrangement uses TRBV28 and TRBJ1-5, with 11 bases aligning to TRBD1. Trimming took 3 bases from V and 6 from J; bases not matched to a gene: 7. CDR1 MDHEN and CDR2 SYDVKM come from the germline V gene. This CDR3 is 16 amino acids long. The CDR3 bases are TGTGCCAGCAGTTTCGACGGGACAGGGGGTACTCAGCCCCAGCATTTT. Encoded protein: CASSFDGTGGTQPQHF.

V gene TRBV11-3 combines with J gene TRBJ2-1; 7 nucleotides line up with TRBD2. The CDR3 covers 15 residues. The germline V gene encodes CDR1 SGHNT and CDR2 YENEEA. With V trimmed by 3 bases and J by 0 bases, 2 bases remained unmatched. Written as DNA, the CDR3 is TGTGCCAGCAGCTTCGGGAGGCCCTCCTACAATGAGCAGTTCTTC. Protein sequence: CASSFGRPSYNEQFF.